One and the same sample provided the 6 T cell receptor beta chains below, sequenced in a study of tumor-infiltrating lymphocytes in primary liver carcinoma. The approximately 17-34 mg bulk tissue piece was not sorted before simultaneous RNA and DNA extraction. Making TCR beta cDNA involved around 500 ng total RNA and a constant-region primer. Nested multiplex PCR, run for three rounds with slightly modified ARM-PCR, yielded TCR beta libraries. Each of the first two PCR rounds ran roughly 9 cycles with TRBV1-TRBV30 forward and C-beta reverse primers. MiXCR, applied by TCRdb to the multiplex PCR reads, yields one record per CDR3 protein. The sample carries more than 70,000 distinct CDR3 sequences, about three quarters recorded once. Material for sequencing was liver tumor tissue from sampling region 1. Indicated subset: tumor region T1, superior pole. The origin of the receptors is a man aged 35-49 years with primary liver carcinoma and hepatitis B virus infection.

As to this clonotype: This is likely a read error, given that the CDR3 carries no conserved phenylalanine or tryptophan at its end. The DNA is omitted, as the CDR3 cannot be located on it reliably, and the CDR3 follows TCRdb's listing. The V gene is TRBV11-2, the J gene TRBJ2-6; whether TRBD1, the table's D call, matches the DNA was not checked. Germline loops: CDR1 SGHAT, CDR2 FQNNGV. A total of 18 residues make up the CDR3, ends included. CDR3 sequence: CVSSLRQGGPSGANVLPL.

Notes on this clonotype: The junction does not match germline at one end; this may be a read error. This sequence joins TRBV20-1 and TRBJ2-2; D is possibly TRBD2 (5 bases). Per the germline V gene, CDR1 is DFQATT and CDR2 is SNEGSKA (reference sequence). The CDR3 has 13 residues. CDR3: CSVRGTSPGELFF. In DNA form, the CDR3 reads TGCAGTGTTAGAGGAACTAGTCCCGGGGAGCTGTTTTTT.

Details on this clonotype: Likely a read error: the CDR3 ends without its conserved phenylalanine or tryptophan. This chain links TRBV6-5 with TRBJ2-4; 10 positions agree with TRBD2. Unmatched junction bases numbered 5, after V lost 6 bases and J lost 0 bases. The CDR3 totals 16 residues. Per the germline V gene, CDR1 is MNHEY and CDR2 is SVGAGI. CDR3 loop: CASRALAGLAKNIQYL. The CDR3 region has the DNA TGTGCCAGCAGAGCACTAGCGGGGTTAGCCAAAAACATTCAGTACCTT.

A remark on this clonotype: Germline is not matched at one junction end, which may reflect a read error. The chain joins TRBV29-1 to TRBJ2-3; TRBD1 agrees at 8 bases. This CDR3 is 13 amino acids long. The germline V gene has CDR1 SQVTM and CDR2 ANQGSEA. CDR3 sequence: CGVVGQGADMQYF. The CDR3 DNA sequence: TGCGGCGTTGTTGGGCAGGGGGCAGATATGCAGTATTTT.

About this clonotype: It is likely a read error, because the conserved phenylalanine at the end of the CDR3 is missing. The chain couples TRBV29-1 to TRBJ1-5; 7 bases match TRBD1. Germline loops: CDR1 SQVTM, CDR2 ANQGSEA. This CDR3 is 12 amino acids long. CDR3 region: CSVRQGNQPQHL. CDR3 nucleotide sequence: TGCAGCGTGAGACAGGGAAATCAACCCCAGCATTTA.

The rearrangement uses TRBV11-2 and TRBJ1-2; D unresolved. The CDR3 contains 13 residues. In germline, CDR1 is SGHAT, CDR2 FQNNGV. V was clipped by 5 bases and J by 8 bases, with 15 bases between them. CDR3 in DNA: TGTGCCAGCAGCCCCGACGGCCCGGAGGGCTACACCTTC. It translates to CASSPDGPEGYTF.